This TCR beta chain was sequenced for a study of T cells in Graves' hyperthyroidism and ophthalmopathy (dated by TCRdb to between 2018 and 2021). The study in broad terms: Peripheral blood samples were taken at the time of initial diagnosis, prior to any treatment. To identify TCR V-J signatures that set the groups apart, the researchers used a discovery cohort of 100 or so patients, made up of roughly 45 with Graves' ophthalmopathy and about 55 with stable Graves' hyperthyroidism. An independent validation cohort of around 20 hyperthyroidism patients and approximately 16 patients who later progressed to ophthalmopathy tested prospective prediction of ophthalmopathy. The approximately 100 discovery patients were divided at random into training and test sets in a 7:3 ratio. In several Graves' hyperthyroidism patients, the study also compared T-cell repertoires from thyroid tissue with T-cell repertoires from blood. After sampling, hyperthyroidism patients received methimazole starting at 30 mg daily, and ophthalmopathy patients received high-dose intravenous methylprednisolone. TCR Vbeta CDR3 sequencing of some 140 peripheral blood samples (around 45 ophthalmopathy, about 74 hyperthyroidism and approximately 17 progressor patients) is reported in the paper.

What the research found in general, with its limitations: Sample size was not statistically predetermined, and investigators were not blinded to group allocation. A 13 V-J signature model separated ophthalmopathy from stable hyperthyroidism, with roughly 88% sensitivity and 81% to 82% specificity in cross-validation and 80%/75% in testing. During validation, the model predicted progression to ophthalmopathy a median of approximately 6 months ahead of onset, with approximately 71% sensitivity and roughly 72% specificity. Blood samples also contained most of the expanded thyroid clonotypes (frequency above 0.001), which suggests that blood repertoires may reflect thyroid immune responses.

Amplification of TCR beta CDR3 regions was carried out from RNA transcripts. A first-round RT-PCR of the TCR CDR3 used the HTBI primer set with the Qiagen OneStep RT-PCR kit. The libraries were constructed in a second round of multiplex PCR and then size-selected and purified. Sequencing of the libraries was done on an Illumina HiSeq2000 using paired-end 100 bp reads. As for how the authors treated the data: SOAPnuke was used to process the raw data, removing reads that contained adapters or uncalled bases, had a mean Phred below 15, or lacked an exact match to the constant primer or identifier. COPE v1.2.5 was used to merge the high-quality paired reads, and each unique nucleotide sequence was defined as a clonotype. Clonotypes were aligned to IMGT TRBV, TRBD and TRBJ reference segments using MiTCR v1.1. The analysis included only V-J combinations with a frequency above 0.0001, which together covered approximately 99% of the repertoires. A TCS score was defined as the ratio of F50 (clonal expansion) to E x V (chaos), with BLOSUM62-based TCRdist applied between CDR3 peptides within each V-J. Welch's t-statistics and random forest reduced several hundred V-J features to about 13, which were used in a naive Bayes classifier (R e1071). TCRdb handled the public reads itself, with Q25 trimming in fastp and clone calling in MiXCR, and kept productive beta chains. Rows merge per CDR3 protein into single entries with the most common DNA and genes. TCRdb, rather than the study authors, made the V and J calls. This sample is represented by a few hundred thousand distinct CDR3 sequences; approximately 15% of them were singletons. In total, the top ten clones hold roughly 3.3% of the sample.

Regarding this clonotype: It has no known antigen specificity. Within one base of it there is no much larger clone, and no base qualities were kept.

Here V drops 1 base and J drops 3 bases, and the junction holds 4 bases not matched to any gene. From cysteine to phenylalanine, the CDR3 is 16 amino acids long. Only the CDR3 region is kept as DNA, spanning 48 bases read in frame from base 1. Looking up the germline V gene yields CDR1 SGHTA and CDR2 FQGNSA. Ophthalmopathy patients had moderately to severely active disease, with a Clinical Activity Score of 3 or more, a NOSPECS grade of 4 or more, and a disease duration of less than 3 months. Patients with uncontrolled infections, other autoimmune diseases, pregnancy or lactation were excluded. Diagnoses were established on the basis of clinical symptoms, serum thyroxine and TRAb, thyroid ultrasound, and orbital computed tomography. PBMCs were isolated from about 10 ml of fresh peripheral blood by Ficoll-Paque density gradient centrifugation. Total RNA was extracted with Trizol reagent, and quality was checked on an Agilent 2100 Bioanalyzer.

This receptor was taken from a woman in her 40s with Graves' ophthalmopathy. The sequenced sample was blood. This receptor chain uses TRBV7-2 and TRBJ1-2; TRBD1 fits 11 bases in the junction. The CDR3 here reads CASSLVGTGGDYGYTF. The base sequence is TGTGCCAGCAGCTTAGTAGGGACAGGGGGGGACTATGGCTACACCTTC.